The 6 T cell receptor beta chains given below trace back to one sample, sequenced in a study of CD8 T cells in Susac syndrome. Reverse transcription of roughly 0.45 to 1 ug RNA used random hexamers. TCRdb fed the immunoSEQ multiplex PCR reads into MiXCR, producing one record per CDR3 protein. In the table there are 100,000 to 150,000 distinct CDR3 sequences, around 85% of which are singletons. Sequencing was performed on CD8+ T cells from PBMCs. These receptors were obtained from a human donor with multiple sclerosis.

The chain couples TRBV15 to TRBJ2-3; D is ambiguous. V lost 6 bases and J 6 bases, leaving 13 bases between the germline ends. Looked up from germline, CDR1 is LNHNV and CDR2 is YYDKDF (reference sequence). CDR3 size: 13 residues. The CDR3 region is CATRAAQTDTQYF. As DNA, the CDR3 is TGTGCCACCAGGGCCGCTCAAACGGATACGCAGTATTTT.

The sample holds one count of this clonotype. CDR3 coding DNA: TGTGCCACCAGCAGCCTCCGGGACTCGGCAGATACGCAGTATTTT. This sequence encodes CATSSLRDSADTQYF. This chain uses TRBV15 with TRBJ2-3; possibly TRBD2 for D (6 bases). The CDR3 runs 15 residues. Germline CDR1 is LNHNV and CDR2 is YYDKDF (reference sequence). V was trimmed by 3 bases and J by 4 bases, leaving 14 bases between them. Filled out from reference TRBV15 and TRBJ2-3, the complete variable domain reads DAMVIQNPRYQVTQFGKPVTLSCSQTLNHNVMYWYQQKSSQAPKLLFHYYDKDFNNEADTPDNFQSRRPNTSFCFLDIRSPGLGDTAMYLCATSSLRDSADTQYFGPGTRLTVL.

This chain connects TRBV25-1 to TRBJ1-1; D unclear. The CDR3 contains 11 residues. The V end lost 3 bases, the J end lost 6 bases, and 5 bases lay between the germline ends. In germline, CDR1 is MGHDK, CDR2 SYGVNS. The CDR3 DNA sequence: TGTGCCAGCAGTGACCAGTCTGAAGCTTTCTTT. It translates to CASSDQSEAFF.

This clonotype was found once. The chain has TRBV5-1 and TRBJ2-7; unclear D gene. Germline values: CDR1 SGHRS, CDR2 YFSETQ. The V end lost 0 bases, the J end lost 6 bases, and 7 bases lay between the germline ends. This CDR3 has 12 residues. The CDR3 nucleotides are TGCGCCAGCAGCTTGGGTTACGGCGAGCAGTACGTC. Translation: CASSLGYGEQYV.

J is TRBJ2-4 and V is TRBV29-1; 7 nucleotides line up with TRBD1. Germline CDR1 and CDR2: SQVTM and ANQGSEA. The V and J ends lost 5 bases and 9 bases, in that order; junction bases with no gene match: 7. This CDR3 region has 12 residues. The CDR3: CSVIGTEGIQYF. In DNA, the CDR3 is TGCAGCGTTATCGGGACAGAAGGCATTCAGTACTTC.

The chain uses TRBV19 and TRBJ1-3, with D perhaps matching TRBD1 (6 bases). Germline-derived CDR1 and CDR2 are LNHDA and SQIVND (reference sequence). The CDR3 covers 18 residues. V lost 3 bases and J lost 0, with 18 bases in between. CDR3 region: CASSIRAWTDSSGNTIYF. DNA of the CDR3: TGTGCCAGTAGTATTCGAGCGTGGACAGATTCCTCTGGAAACACCATATATTTT.